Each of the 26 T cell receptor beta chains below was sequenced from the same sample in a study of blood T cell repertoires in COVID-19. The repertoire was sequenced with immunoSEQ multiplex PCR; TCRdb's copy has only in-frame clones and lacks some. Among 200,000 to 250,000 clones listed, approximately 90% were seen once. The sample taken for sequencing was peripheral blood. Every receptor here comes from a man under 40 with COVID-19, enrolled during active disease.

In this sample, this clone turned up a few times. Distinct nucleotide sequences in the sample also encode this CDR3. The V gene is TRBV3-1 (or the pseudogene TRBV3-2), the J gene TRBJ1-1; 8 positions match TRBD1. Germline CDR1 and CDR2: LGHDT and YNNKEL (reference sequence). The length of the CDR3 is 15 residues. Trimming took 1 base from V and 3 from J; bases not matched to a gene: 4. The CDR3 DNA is TGTGCCAGCAGCCAAGGGACAGGGAGGGACACTGAAGCTTTCTTT. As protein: CASSQGTGRDTEAFF.

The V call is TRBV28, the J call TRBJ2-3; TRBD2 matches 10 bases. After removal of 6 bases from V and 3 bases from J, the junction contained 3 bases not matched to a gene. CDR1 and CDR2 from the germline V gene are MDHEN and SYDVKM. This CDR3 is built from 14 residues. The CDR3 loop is CASRERGGTDTQYF. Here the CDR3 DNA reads TGTGCCAGCAGAGAGCGGGGGGGAACAGATACGCAGTATTTT.

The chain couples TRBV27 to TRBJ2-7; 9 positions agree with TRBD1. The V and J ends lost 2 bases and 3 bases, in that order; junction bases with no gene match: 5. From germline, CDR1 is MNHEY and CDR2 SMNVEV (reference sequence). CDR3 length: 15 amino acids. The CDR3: CASSLGTGFIYEQYF. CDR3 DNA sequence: TGTGCCAGCAGTTTAGGGACAGGGTTCATCTACGAGCAGTACTTC.

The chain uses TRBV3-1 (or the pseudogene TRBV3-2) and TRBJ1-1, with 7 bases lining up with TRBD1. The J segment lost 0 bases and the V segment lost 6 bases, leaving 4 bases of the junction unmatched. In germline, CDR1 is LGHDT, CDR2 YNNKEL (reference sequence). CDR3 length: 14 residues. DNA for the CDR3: TGTGCCAGCAGTGGGGGACAGATGAACACTGAAGCTTTCTTT. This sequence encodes CASSGGQMNTEAFF.

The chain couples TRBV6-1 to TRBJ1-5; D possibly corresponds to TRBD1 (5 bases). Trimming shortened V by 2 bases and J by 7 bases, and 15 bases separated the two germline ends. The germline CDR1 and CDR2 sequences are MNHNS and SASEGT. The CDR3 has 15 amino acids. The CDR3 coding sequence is TGTGCCAGCAGTGAATGGAGTCAGGGAGGCCAGCCCCAGCATTTT. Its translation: CASSEWSQGGQPQHF.

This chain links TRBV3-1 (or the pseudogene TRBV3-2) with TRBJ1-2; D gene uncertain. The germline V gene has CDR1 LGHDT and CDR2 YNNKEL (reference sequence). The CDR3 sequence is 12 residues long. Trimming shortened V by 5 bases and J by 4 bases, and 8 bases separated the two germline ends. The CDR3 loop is CASSNSLYGYTF. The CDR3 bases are TGTGCCAGCAGCAACAGTCTCTATGGCTACACCTTC.

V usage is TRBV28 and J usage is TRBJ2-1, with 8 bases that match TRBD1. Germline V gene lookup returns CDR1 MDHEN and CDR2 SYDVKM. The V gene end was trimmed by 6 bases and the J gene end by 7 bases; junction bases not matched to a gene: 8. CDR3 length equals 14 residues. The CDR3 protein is CASRGTGYRNEQFF. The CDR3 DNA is TGTGCCAGCAGAGGGACAGGTTACAGGAATGAGCAGTTCTTC.

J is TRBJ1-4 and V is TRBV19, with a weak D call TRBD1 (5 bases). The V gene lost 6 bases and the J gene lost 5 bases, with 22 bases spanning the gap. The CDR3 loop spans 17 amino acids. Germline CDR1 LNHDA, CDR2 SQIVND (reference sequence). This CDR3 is CASSLPRGGRQNEKLFF. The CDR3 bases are TGTGCCAGTAGCCTCCCCCGGGGGGGGAGACAAAATGAAAAACTGTTTTTT. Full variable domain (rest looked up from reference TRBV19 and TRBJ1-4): DGGITQSPKYLFRKEGQNVTLSCEQNLNHDAMYWYRQDPGQGLRLIYYSQIVNDFQKGDIAEGYSVSREKKESFPLTVTSAQKNPTAFYLCASSLPRGGRQNEKLFFGSGTQLSVL.

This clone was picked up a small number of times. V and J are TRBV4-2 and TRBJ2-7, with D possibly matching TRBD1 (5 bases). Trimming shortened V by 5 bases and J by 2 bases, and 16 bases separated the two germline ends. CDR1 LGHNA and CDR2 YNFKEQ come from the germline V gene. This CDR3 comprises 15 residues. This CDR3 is CASSSRLDSPYEQYF. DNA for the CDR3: TGTGCCAGCAGCTCAAGGCTCGACAGCCCCTACGAGCAGTACTTC.

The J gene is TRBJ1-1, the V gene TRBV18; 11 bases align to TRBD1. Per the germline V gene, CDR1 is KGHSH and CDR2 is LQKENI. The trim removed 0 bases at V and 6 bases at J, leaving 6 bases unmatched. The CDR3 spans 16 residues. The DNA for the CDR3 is TGTGCCAGCTCACCACCGGACAGGGGGCGCGTCGCTGAAGCTTTCTTT. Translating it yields CASSPPDRGRVAEAFF.

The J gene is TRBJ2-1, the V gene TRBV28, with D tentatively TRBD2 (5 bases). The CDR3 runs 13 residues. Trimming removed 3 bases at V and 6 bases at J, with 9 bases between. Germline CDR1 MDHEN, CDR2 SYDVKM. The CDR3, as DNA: TGTGCCAGCAGTTTTCTGGAGGCCAATGAGCAGTTCTTC. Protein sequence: CASSFLEANEQFF.

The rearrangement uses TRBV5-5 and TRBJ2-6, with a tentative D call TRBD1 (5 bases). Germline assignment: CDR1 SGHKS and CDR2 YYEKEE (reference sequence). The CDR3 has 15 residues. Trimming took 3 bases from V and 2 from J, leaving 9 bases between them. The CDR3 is CASSSRVAGANVLTF. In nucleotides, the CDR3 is TGTGCCAGCAGCTCCAGGGTGGCTGGGGCCAACGTCCTGACTTTC. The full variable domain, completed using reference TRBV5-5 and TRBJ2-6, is DAGVTQSPTHLIKTRGQQVTLRCSPISGHKSVSWYQQVLGQGPQFIFQYYEKEERGRGNFPDRFSARQFPNYSSELNVNALLLGDSALYLCASSSRVAGANVLTFGAGSRLTVL.

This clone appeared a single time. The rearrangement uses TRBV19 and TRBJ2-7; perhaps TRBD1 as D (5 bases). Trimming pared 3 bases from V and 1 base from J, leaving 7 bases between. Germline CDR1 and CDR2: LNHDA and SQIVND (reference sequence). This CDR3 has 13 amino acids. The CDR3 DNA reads TGTGCCAGTAGTATGACAGCTTCCTACGAGCAGTACTTC. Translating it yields CASSMTASYEQYF.

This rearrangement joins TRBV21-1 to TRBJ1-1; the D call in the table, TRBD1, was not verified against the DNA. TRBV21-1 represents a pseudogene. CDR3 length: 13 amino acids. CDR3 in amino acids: CASSPRGNTEAFF. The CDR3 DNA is TGTGCCAGCAGCCCCAGGGGGAACACTGAAGCTTTCTTT.

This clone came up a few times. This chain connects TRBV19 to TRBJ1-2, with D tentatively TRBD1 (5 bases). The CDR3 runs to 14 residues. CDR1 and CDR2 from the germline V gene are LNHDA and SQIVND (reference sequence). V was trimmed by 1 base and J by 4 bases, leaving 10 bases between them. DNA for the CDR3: TGTGCCAGTAGTATAGCAGGGCCTAGCTATGGCTACACCTTC. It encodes CASSIAGPSYGYTF. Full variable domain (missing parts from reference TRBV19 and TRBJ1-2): DGGITQSPKYLFRKEGQNVTLSCEQNLNHDAMYWYRQDPGQGLRLIYYSQIVNDFQKGDIAEGYSVSREKKESFPLTVTSAQKNPTAFYLCASSIAGPSYGYTFGSGTRLTVV.

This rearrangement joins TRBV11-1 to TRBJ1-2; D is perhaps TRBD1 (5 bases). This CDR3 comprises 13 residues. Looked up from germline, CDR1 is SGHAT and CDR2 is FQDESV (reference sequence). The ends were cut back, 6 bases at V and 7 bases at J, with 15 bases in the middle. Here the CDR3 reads CASRDTVLGGYTF. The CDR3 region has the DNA TGTGCCAGCAGGGACACAGTTCTGGGTGGCTACACCTTC.

In nucleotides, the CDR3 is TGTGCCAGCAGCGTTTCTCCCGGGGGACAAGAGACCCAGTACTTC. Protein: CASSVSPGGQETQYF. The chain couples TRBV9 to TRBJ2-5; perhaps TRBD2 as D (6 bases). Germline CDR1 is SGDLS and CDR2 is YYNGEE. V was shortened by 2 bases and J by 2 bases, with 13 bases between the two germline ends. The CDR3 sequence is 15 residues long.

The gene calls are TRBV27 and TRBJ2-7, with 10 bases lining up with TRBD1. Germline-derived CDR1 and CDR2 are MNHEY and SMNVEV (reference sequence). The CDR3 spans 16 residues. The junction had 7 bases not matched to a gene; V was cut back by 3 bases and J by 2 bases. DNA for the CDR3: TGTGCCAGCAGTTTTGCGGGACAGGGGCGAACCTACGAGCAGTACTTC. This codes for CASSFAGQGRTYEQYF.

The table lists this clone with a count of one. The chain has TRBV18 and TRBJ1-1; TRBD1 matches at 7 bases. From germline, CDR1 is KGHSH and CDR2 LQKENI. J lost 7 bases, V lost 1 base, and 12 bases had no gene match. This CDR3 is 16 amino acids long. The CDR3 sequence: CASSPLGPPGGGEAFF. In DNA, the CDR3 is TGTGCCAGCTCACCACTAGGCCCCCCAGGGGGAGGTGAAGCTTTCTTT.

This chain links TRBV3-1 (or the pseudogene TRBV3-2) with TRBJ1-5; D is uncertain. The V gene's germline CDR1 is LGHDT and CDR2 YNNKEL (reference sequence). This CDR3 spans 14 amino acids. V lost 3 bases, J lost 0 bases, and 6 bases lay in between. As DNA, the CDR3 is TGTGCCAGCAGCCAGACACTTAGCAATCAGCCCCAGCATTTT. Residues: CASSQTLSNQPQHF.

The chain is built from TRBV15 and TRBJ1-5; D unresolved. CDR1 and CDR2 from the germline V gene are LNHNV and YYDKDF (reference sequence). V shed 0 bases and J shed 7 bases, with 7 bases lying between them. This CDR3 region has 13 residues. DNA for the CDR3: TGTGCCACCAGCAGAGATCCGAGCCAGCCCCAGCATTTT. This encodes CATSRDPSQPQHF.

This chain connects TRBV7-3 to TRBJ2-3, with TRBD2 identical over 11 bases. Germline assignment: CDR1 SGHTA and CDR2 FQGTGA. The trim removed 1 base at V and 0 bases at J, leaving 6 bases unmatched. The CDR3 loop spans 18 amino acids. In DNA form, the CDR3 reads TGTGCCAGCAGCTTAATTCCCCGACTAGCGGGAAGCACAGATACGCAGTATTTT. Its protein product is CASSLIPRLAGSTDTQYF.

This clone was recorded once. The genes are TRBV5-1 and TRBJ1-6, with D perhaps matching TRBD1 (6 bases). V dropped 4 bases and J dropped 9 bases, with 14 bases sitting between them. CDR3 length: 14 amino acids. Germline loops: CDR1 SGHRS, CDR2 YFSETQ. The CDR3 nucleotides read TGCGCCAGCAGCACCCCGGGACAAGCTTCACCCCTCCACTTT. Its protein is CASSTPGQASPLHF.

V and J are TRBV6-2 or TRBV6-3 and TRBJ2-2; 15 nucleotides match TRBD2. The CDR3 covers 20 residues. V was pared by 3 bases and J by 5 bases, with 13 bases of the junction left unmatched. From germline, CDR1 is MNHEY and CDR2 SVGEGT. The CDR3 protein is CASSYGGLAGGRAVTGELFF. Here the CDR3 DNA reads TGTGCCAGCAGTTATGGGGGACTAGCGGGAGGCCGTGCCGTGACCGGGGAGCTGTTTTTT.

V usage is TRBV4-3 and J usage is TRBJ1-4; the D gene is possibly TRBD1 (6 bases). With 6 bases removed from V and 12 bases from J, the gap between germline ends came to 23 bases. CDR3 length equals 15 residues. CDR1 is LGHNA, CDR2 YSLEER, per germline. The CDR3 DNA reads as TGCGCCAGCAGAAGACAAAGGACCTATCCAGGGGAACTGTTTTTT. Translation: CASRRQRTYPGELFF.

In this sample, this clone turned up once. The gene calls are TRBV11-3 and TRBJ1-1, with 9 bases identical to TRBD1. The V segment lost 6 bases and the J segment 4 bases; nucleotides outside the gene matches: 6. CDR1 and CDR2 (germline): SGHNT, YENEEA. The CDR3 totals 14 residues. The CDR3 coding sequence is TGTGCCAGCAGTTCTCGGACAGGGGCCACTGAAGCTTTCTTT. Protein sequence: CASSSRTGATEAFF.